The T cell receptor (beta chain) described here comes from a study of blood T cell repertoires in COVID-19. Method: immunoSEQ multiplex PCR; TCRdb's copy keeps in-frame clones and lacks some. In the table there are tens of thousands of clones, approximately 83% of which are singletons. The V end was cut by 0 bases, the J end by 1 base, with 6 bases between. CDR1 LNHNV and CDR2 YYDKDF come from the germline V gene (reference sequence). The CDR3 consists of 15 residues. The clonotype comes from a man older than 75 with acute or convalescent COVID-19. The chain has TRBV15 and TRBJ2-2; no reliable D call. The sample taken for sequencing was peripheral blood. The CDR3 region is CATSRDPRNTGELFF. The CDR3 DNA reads TGTGCCACCAGCAGAGATCCGAGGAACACCGGGGAGCTGTTTTTT.